Each of the 20 T cell receptor beta chains below was sequenced from the same sample in a study of blood T cell repertoires in COVID-19. Clones were read by immunoSEQ multiplex PCR, and TCRdb kept only the in-frame ones, dropping some. The top ten clones hold about 8% of a sample with roughly 120,000 clones, approximately 80% of them seen once. What was sequenced was peripheral blood. All receptors derive from a man in his 70s with active or convalescent COVID-19.

This clone was counted a single time. The chain employs TRBV5-1 and TRBJ2-2; D might be TRBD1 (6 bases). CDR3 length: 15 amino acids. Germline V lookup: CDR1 SGHRS, CDR2 YFSETQ. The V end lost 1 base, the J end lost 6 bases, and 13 bases lay between the germline ends. CDR3 coding DNA: TGCGCCAGCAGCTTGCAGGGGAAGGTTTCCGGGGAGCTGTTTTTT. Its translation is CASSLQGKVSGELFF.

The chain joins TRBV2 to TRBJ1-2, with D uncertain. V was clipped by 1 base and J by 2 bases, with 8 bases between them. Germline V gives CDR1 SNHLY, CDR2 FYNNEI. There are 14 residues in the CDR3. CDR3 region: CASSEGGSNYGYTF. The CDR3 DNA is TGTGCCAGCAGTGAAGGAGGGTCCAACTATGGCTACACCTTC.

The gene calls are TRBV6-5 and TRBJ1-3, with D tentatively TRBD1 (5 bases). Per germline, CDR1 MNHEY and CDR2 SVGAGI. Trimming stripped 6 bases from V and 0 bases from J, with 9 bases between. The CDR3 is 14 residues long. CDR3 in amino acids: CASSMTDSGNTIYF. In DNA, the CDR3 is TGTGCCAGCAGCATGACAGACTCTGGAAACACCATATATTTT.

The V call is TRBV6-2 or TRBV6-3, the J call TRBJ1-3; possible D gene TRBD1, 6 bases. CDR1 is MNHEY and CDR2 is SVGEGT in the germline V gene. The CDR3 length is 16 residues. Trimming pared 5 bases from V and 4 bases from J, leaving 18 bases between. The CDR3, as DNA: TGTGCCAGCAGTGGAGACCCGGGACACCAGGGAAACACCATATATTTT. Residues: CASSGDPGHQGNTIYF.

A single count supports this clone. This chain links TRBV7-2 with TRBJ2-5, with D maybe TRBD1 (7 bases). The ends were cut back, 5 bases at V and 1 base at J, with 11 bases in the middle. The CDR3 runs to 14 residues. Germline loops: CDR1 SGHTA, CDR2 FQGNSA. In nucleotides, the CDR3 is TGTGCCAGCAGCCAGGGGGGACCCCAAGAGACCCAGTACTTC. Translated: CASSQGGPQETQYF.

V and J are TRBV6-2 or TRBV6-3 and TRBJ2-1; TRBD2 is a possible D gene (6 bases). Germline loops: CDR1 MNHEY, CDR2 SVGEGT. Trimming removed 2 bases at V and 6 bases at J, with 14 bases between. This CDR3 comprises 15 residues. The CDR3 reads CASSYGSGVGNEQFF. The CDR3 DNA sequence: TGTGCCAGCAGTTACGGGTCGGGGGTTGGCAATGAGCAGTTCTTC.

This chain joins TRBV7-8 and TRBJ1-2; D is undetermined. The CDR3 runs 13 residues. V lost 5 bases and J lost 8, with 15 bases in between. Looked up from germline, CDR1 is SGHVS and CDR2 is FQNEAQ. DNA of the CDR3: TGTGCCAGCAGCCCCAGGTGGGAGTCCGGCTACACCTTC. It is translated as CASSPRWESGYTF.

The rearrangement links TRBV19 to TRBJ2-7, with 8 nucleotides matching TRBD2. The CDR3 has 13 residues. Germline loops: CDR1 LNHDA, CDR2 SQIVND (reference sequence). Trimming took 7 bases from V and 5 from J; bases not matched to a gene: 7. The CDR3 DNA reads TGTGCCAGTACCGGGACTAGGGGCAACGAGCAGTACTTC. This encodes CASTGTRGNEQYF. Looking up the rest from reference TRBV19 and TRBJ2-7 gives the full variable domain: DGGITQSPKYLFRKEGQNVTLSCEQNLNHDAMYWYRQDPGQGLRLIYYSQIVNDFQKGDIAEGYSVSREKKESFPLTVTSAQKNPTAFYLCASTGTRGNEQYFGPGTRLTVT.

The genes are TRBV7-2 and TRBJ2-5; 9 nucleotides align to TRBD2. Per germline, CDR1 SGHTA and CDR2 FQGNSA. The length of the CDR3 is 15 residues. V was clipped by 6 bases and J by 0 bases; unmatched bases: 5. The CDR3 DNA reads TGTGCCAGCAGTCGGCTAGCGGGGTACCAAGAGACCCAGTACTTC. It translates to CASSRLAGYQETQYF.

The chain recombines TRBV7-2 with TRBJ1-1; D is perhaps TRBD1 (5 bases). Trimming shortened V by 1 base and J by 11 bases, and 17 bases separated the two germline ends. CDR1 is SGHTA, CDR2 FQGNSA, per germline. The CDR3 consists of 14 residues. Here the CDR3 DNA reads TGTGCCAGCAGCTTAGGAGGACTAGGGGTGGGGGCTTTCTTT. Protein product: CASSLGGLGVGAFF.

The rearrangement joins TRBV7-9 to TRBJ2-1; 12 positions agree with TRBD2. Germline values: CDR1 SEHNR, CDR2 FQNEAQ (reference sequence). The V gene end was trimmed by 5 bases and the J gene end by 8 bases; junction bases not matched to a gene: 7. This CDR3 is 15 amino acids long. CDR3 in amino acids: CASSRTSGRHDEQFF. The CDR3 nucleotides are TGTGCCAGCAGCCGCACTAGCGGGAGGCACGATGAGCAGTTCTTC. The variable domain in full, with the rest retrieved from reference TRBV7-9 and TRBJ2-1, is DTGVSQNPRHKITKRGQNVTFRCDPISEHNRLYWYRQTLGQGPEFLTYFQNEAQLEKSRLLSDRFSAERPKGSFSTLEIQRTEQGDSAMYLCASSRTSGRHDEQFFGPGTRLTVL.

This chain connects TRBV12-3 or TRBV12-4 to TRBJ1-4; no definite D call. The CDR3 is 11 residues long. The V gene lost 10 bases and the J gene lost 8 bases, with 11 bases spanning the gap. The CDR3 DNA sequence: TGTGCCATATCTCTATGGGAAAAACTGTTTTTT. It is translated as CAISLWEKLFF.

The rearrangement joins TRBV2 to TRBJ1-2; D is unclear. This CDR3 contains 12 residues. Looked up from germline, CDR1 is SNHLY and CDR2 is FYNNEI. V was shortened by 6 bases and J by 5 bases, with 10 bases between the two germline ends. The CDR3 region is CASRALGYGYTF. As DNA, the CDR3 is TGTGCCAGCAGGGCCCTAGGATATGGCTACACCTTC.

This chain links TRBV6-5 with TRBJ1-6; D possibly corresponds to TRBD1 (6 bases). Trimming removed 7 bases at V and 7 bases at J, with 11 bases between. CDR3 length: 13 residues. Germline loops: CDR1 MNHEY, CDR2 SVGAGI. In nucleotides, the CDR3 is TGTGCCAGCAACCGGGACAACAATTCACCCCTCCACTTT. Residues: CASNRDNNSPLHF.

The CDR3 loop is CASRGDSGLYDEQFF. CDR3 in DNA: TGCGCCAGCAGGGGGGATAGCGGGTTGTACGATGAGCAGTTCTTC. The genes are TRBV5-1 and TRBJ2-1; TRBD2 matches at 7 bases. After removal of 5 bases from V and 8 bases from J, the junction contained 13 bases not matched to a gene. This CDR3 has 15 amino acids. The V gene's germline CDR1 is SGHRS and CDR2 YFSETQ.

This clone was recorded many times. The chain joins TRBV28 to TRBJ2-2; 9 bases map to TRBD1. Germline V lookup: CDR1 MDHEN, CDR2 SYDVKM. This CDR3 comprises 15 residues. Trimming removed 6 bases from V and 1 base from J; junction bases left unmatched: 3. The CDR3 reads CASRTGQGNTGELFF. The CDR3 DNA sequence: TGTGCCAGCAGGACGGGACAGGGGAACACCGGGGAGCTGTTTTTT.

The chain carries TRBV5-4 and TRBJ1-2, with TRBD1 matching 7 bases. V dropped 3 bases and J dropped 4; count of bases not matched to a gene: 3. CDR1 is SGHNT, CDR2 YYREEE, per germline (reference sequence). CDR3 size: 13 residues. CDR3 residues: CASSSTGAYGYTF. CDR3 nucleotides: TGTGCCAGCAGCTCTACAGGGGCCTATGGCTACACCTTC.

The chain uses TRBV28 and TRBJ1-2, with 7 bases that match TRBD1. CDR1 and CDR2 (germline): MDHEN, SYDVKM. This CDR3 region has 14 residues. The V gene end was trimmed by 4 bases and the J gene end by 4 bases; junction bases not matched to a gene: 6. The CDR3 DNA reads TGTGCCAGCAGTTCTAAGGGGGCGAGCTATGGCTACACCTTC. Translation gives CASSSKGASYGYTF.

A single count supports this clone. This chain links TRBV30 with TRBJ2-5; 9 nucleotides agree with TRBD2. Per germline, CDR1 GTSNPN and CDR2 SVGIG (reference sequence). The CDR3 runs 15 residues. V gave up 1 base and J gave up 2 bases; unmatched junction bases: 5. CDR3 nucleotides: TGTGCCTGGAGTGGAGTGGCGGGGGGGCAAGAGACCCAGTACTTC. Amino acid sequence: CAWSGVAGGQETQYF. The variable domain in full, completed from reference TRBV30 and TRBJ2-5, reads SQTIHQWPATLVQPVGSPLSLECTVEGTSNPNLYWYRQAAGRGLQLLFYSVGIGQISSEVPQNLSASRPQDRQFILSSKKLLLSDSGFYLCAWSGVAGGQETQYFGPGTRLLVL.

This clone was picked up a small number of times. The chain joins TRBV19 to TRBJ2-7; D ambiguous. CDR3 length equals 14 residues. The V end was cut by 1 base, the J end by 3 bases, with 10 bases between. Per germline, CDR1 LNHDA and CDR2 SQIVND (reference sequence). The chain's CDR3 is CASSIAVYGYEQYF. Written as DNA, the CDR3 is TGTGCCAGTAGTATAGCCGTCTATGGCTACGAGCAGTACTTC.